This is a list of T cell receptor beta chains from one sample in a study of blood T cell repertoires in COVID-19. Sequencing was performed with immunoSEQ multiplex PCR; in TCRdb, only in-frame clones are kept and a portion is missing. The sample lists about 320,000 clones, about 85% occurring once. Sample: PBMCs or T cells enriched from blood (not recorded which). Receptors were obtained from a woman aged 30 to 39 who had been exposed to COVID-19. CDR3s leave out the opening cysteine and the closing phenylalanine or tryptophan.

v_gene | CDR3aa
TRBV3-1/TRBV3-2 | ASSQDGQVAYEQY
TRBV4-3 | ASSLGQGGAGELF
TRBV7-6 | ASSHSGRADEQY
TRBV7-3 | ASSLPDRGPSGYT
TRBV7-8 | ASSLASTDQPQH
TRBV27 | ASSQGAGGYT
TRBV30 | AWIGLAGSTEQF
TRBV28 | ASSNTGGAPLEKLF
TRBV5-4 | ASSLRQGSGEKLF
TRBV29-1 | SVEGGQGDGYT
TRBV6-5 | ASSSRGEGGEAF
TRBV5-6 | ASRRQGNTIY
TRBV7-9 | ASSSIRDRVVNTGELF
TRBV6-5 | ASNSLTSSREQY
TRBV7-3 | ASSQVAGATDTQY
TRBV4-1 | ASSQVSGLSL
TRBV6-5 | ASKVGRSYEQY
TRBV10-3 | AIRDSGTGRTDTQY
TRBV19 | ASSLEIEAF
TRBV6-5 | ASRKAGTENTEAF
TRBV15 | ATSSGTGTLSATNEKLF
TRBV9 | ASSVGPSGGGDEQF
TRBV28 | ASSLGGNQETQY
TRBV10-3 | AISESDMGMNSPLH
TRBV19 | ASSLGQGLY
TRBV29-1 | SVLGQGGNTIY
TRBV5-1 | ASSPVSSIKETQY
TRBV7-8 | ASSLVWDSSYEQY
TRBV2 | ASRYPRTSGNQETQY
TRBV6-1 | ASRHGNLEAF
TRBV11-2 | ASSLRPGKYSNQPQH
TRBV28 | ASGKGAANEKLF
TRBV28 | ASMSSSASSGSTTDTQY
TRBV7-6 | ASSLGGGASEQY
TRBV7-2 | ASSFSRRQLENTIY
TRBV11-2 | ASSLVPGNANYGYT
TRBV30 | AWSRLDLELYNEQF
TRBV9 | ASSGLGQSYSGNTIY
TRBV21-1 | ASSKEVRGPEAF
TRBV19 | ASSAGTANRGYEQY
TRBV7-2 | ASSLNPYSGELF
TRBV6-5 | ASSYAGAGETQY
TRBV13 | ASSLREATYEQY
TRBV30 | AWNSGTSTDTQY
TRBV5-1 | ASSSMDRPSGNTIY
TRBV18 | ASSPSGGSGQPQH
TRBV7-9 | ASSRIQGGNQPQH
TRBV5-1 | ASSATGTGTHEQY
TRBV15 | ATRLETAAGVHSNQPQH
TRBV4-1 | ASSQVSGTAYEQY
TRBV4-1 | ASSIRTQGYEQY
TRBV27 | ASSLDRGNSPLH
TRBV5-4 | ASSPARTSSYEQY
TRBV11-2 | ASSPRGPQGAKEKLF
TRBV6-1 | ASSEEQYHGYT
TRBV7-8 | ASSSQPAGGAHYGYT
TRBV11-2 | ASSLKSGGFYNEQF
TRBV3-1/TRBV3-2 | ASSLNRATGELF
TRBV15 | ATSRSRQGKETQY
TRBV3-1/TRBV3-2 | ASSQVRFSQNEQF